The 21 T cell receptor beta chains below come from one sample, sequenced in a study of fetal regulatory T cell absence and autoimmunity. TCRdb's table, derived via immunoSEQ multiplex PCR, lists solely in-frame clones and lacks some. The data contain 95,000 or so clones, less than 80% of them singletons. The sample taken for sequencing was pancreas tissue. The receptor set was obtained from a male donor with IPEX syndrome.

This clone was detected ten times or more. J is TRBJ2-6 and V is TRBV5-1, with D maybe TRBD2 (7 bases). Between the trimmed V and J ends, which lost 6 bases and 0 bases, there was a span of 10 bases. The CDR3 loop spans 15 amino acids. The germline gives CDR1 SGHRS, CDR2 YFSETQ. Here the CDR3 DNA reads TGCGCCAGCAAGGGAGGGGGCTCTGGGGCCAACGTCCTGACTTTC. Encoded protein: CASKGGGSGANVLTF. Variable domain in full (rest from reference TRBV5-1 and TRBJ2-6): KAGVTQTPRYLIKTRGQQVTLSCSPISGHRSVSWYQQTPGQGLQFLFEYFSETQRNKGNFPGRFSGRQFSNSRSEMNVSTLELGDSALYLCASKGGGSGANVLTFGAGSRLTVL.

The chain recombines TRBV6-8 with TRBJ2-3; the match to TRBD2 covers 11 bases. Germline lookup yields CDR1 MNHGY and CDR2 SAAAGT. CDR3 size: 14 residues. V lost 6 bases, J lost 6 bases, and 5 bases stayed unmatched. CDR3 nucleotide sequence: TGTGCCAGCAGGATAGCGGGGGGGCAGGATACGCAGTATTTT. This encodes CASRIAGGQDTQYF.

The chain has TRBV7-2 and TRBJ2-1; 10 nucleotides line up with TRBD2. The CDR3 is made up of 15 amino acids. CDR1 and CDR2 from the germline V gene are SGHTA and FQGNSA. The J segment lost 8 bases and the V segment lost 5 bases, leaving 9 bases of the junction unmatched. CDR3: CASSLNVAGGDEQFF. DNA for the CDR3: TGTGCCAGCAGCCTAAATGTAGCGGGAGGCGATGAGCAGTTCTTC.

The V call is TRBV5-1, the J call TRBJ1-5, with a weak D call TRBD1 (6 bases). The CDR3 runs 14 residues. V shed 0 bases and J shed 4 bases, with 8 bases lying between them. From germline, CDR1 is SGHRS and CDR2 YFSETQ. In nucleotides, the CDR3 is TGCGCCAGCAGCTTGGAGAGGGGGAATCAGCCCCAGCATTTT. Its translation is CASSLERGNQPQHF.

The chain employs TRBV6-1 and TRBJ2-3; 11 bases are shared with TRBD2. Germline V gene data show CDR1 as MNHNS and CDR2 as SASEGT. This CDR3 region has 16 residues. J lost 5 bases, V lost 2 bases, and 6 bases had no gene match. CDR3 DNA: TGTGCCAGCAGTGAAAGGCTAGCGGGGGGAATAGATACGCAGTATTTT. Its protein product is CASSERLAGGIDTQYF.

The V and J genes are TRBV7-9 and TRBJ2-7, with a weak D call TRBD2 (6 bases). V lost 8 bases, J lost 2 bases, and 10 bases lay in between. The germline CDR1 and CDR2 sequences are SEHNR and FQNEAQ (reference sequence). CDR3 size: 12 residues. The CDR3 region has the DNA TGTGCCAGCGGGAGGATGCCCTACGAGCAGTACTTC. Translated, it gives CASGRMPYEQYF.

This clone was seen a few times. This sequence joins TRBV30 and TRBJ1-1; maybe TRBD1 (6 bases). Trimming stripped 4 bases from V and 0 bases from J, with 9 bases between. CDR1 and CDR2 from the germline V gene are GTSNPN and SVGIG (reference sequence). The CDR3 extends over 13 amino acids. The CDR3 nucleotides read TGTGCCTGGACTGGGGGCATGAACACTGAAGCTTTCTTT. Residues: CAWTGGMNTEAFF.

Here the CDR3 reads CASSIPQGWGYTF. The CDR3 DNA reads as TGTGCCAGTAGTATCCCACAGGGCTGGGGCTACACCTTC. The chain employs TRBV19 and TRBJ1-2; possible D gene TRBD1, 6 bases. V was pared by 3 bases and J by 8 bases, with 13 bases between. CDR1 LNHDA and CDR2 SQIVND come from the germline V gene (reference sequence). This CDR3 spans 13 amino acids.

The V and J genes are TRBV4-2 and TRBJ2-3; the D gene is possibly TRBD2 (5 bases). V was cut by 1 base and J by 0 bases, with 5 bases left in between. This CDR3 spans 14 amino acids. Per germline, CDR1 LGHNA and CDR2 YNFKEQ. Written as DNA, the CDR3 is TGTGCCAGCAGCCAAGGGACTAGCACAGATACGCAGTATTTT. It specifies CASSQGTSTDTQYF.

The V gene is TRBV9, the J gene TRBJ2-3; 8 bases agree with TRBD2. CDR1 and CDR2 from the germline V gene are SGDLS and YYNGEE. This CDR3 is built from 17 residues. Losses at the gene ends were 2 bases for V and 0 bases for J; bases not matched to a gene: 8. CDR3: CASSVGPLAVSTDTQYF. The CDR3 nucleotides read TGTGCCAGCAGCGTCGGTCCACTAGCGGTTAGCACAGATACGCAGTATTTT.

The chain joins TRBV23-1 to TRBJ2-1; 11 bases map to TRBD2. TRBV23-1 is noted as an ORF with a role that remains uncertain. The trim removed 7 bases at V and 1 base at J, leaving 15 bases unmatched. The CDR3 covers 19 residues. CDR3 amino acids: CASMRLKPSGGPSYNEQFF. DNA of the CDR3: TGCGCCAGCATGAGATTGAAGCCTAGCGGGGGGCCGTCCTACAATGAGCAGTTCTTC.

This clone was observed a few times. V is TRBV19 and J is TRBJ1-1; maybe TRBD1 (6 bases). Between the trimmed V and J ends, which lost 6 bases and 3 bases, there was a span of 11 bases. The CDR3 is 13 residues long. Per germline, CDR1 LNHDA and CDR2 SQIVND (reference sequence). The CDR3 DNA sequence: TGTGCCAGTAGCGTAACAGGGTACACTGAAGCTTTCTTT. This sequence encodes CASSVTGYTEAFF.

The CDR3 sequence is CASSRARISQTEAFF. The CDR3 nucleotides are TGTGCCAGCAGCCGGGCCAGGATCTCCCAGACTGAAGCTTTCTTT. The chain carries TRBV7-2 and TRBJ1-1; D gene ambiguous. This CDR3 has 15 amino acids. The germline V gene encodes CDR1 SGHTA and CDR2 FQGNSA. V was shortened by 5 bases and J by 5 bases, with 18 bases between the two germline ends.

The chain uses TRBV4-1 and TRBJ1-6; D not resolved. The CDR3 runs to 13 residues. Trimming took off 0 bases at V and 7 bases at J, with 4 bases between the two ends. Germline-derived CDR1 and CDR2 are MGHRA and YSYEKL. In DNA form, the CDR3 reads TGCGCCAGCAGCCAAGATCACAATTCACCCCTCCACTTT. This encodes CASSQDHNSPLHF.

In its sample, this clone was seen a few times. The chain couples TRBV27 to TRBJ2-2, with unresolved D. The germline V gene encodes CDR1 MNHEY and CDR2 SMNVEV (reference sequence). The length of the CDR3 is 13 residues. V shed 1 base and J shed 4 bases, with 4 bases lying between them. The CDR3 protein is CASSLWATGELFF. As DNA, the CDR3 is TGTGCCAGCAGTTTATGGGCCACCGGGGAGCTGTTTTTT.

The chain carries TRBV27 and TRBJ2-5; 7 positions match TRBD2. This CDR3 has 12 amino acids. Germline V lookup: CDR1 MNHEY, CDR2 SMNVEV (reference sequence). J lost 7 bases, V lost 6 bases, and 5 bases had no gene match. CDR3 amino acids: CASSLPGGTQYF. The CDR3 DNA reads TGTGCCAGCAGCCTCCCGGGGGGGACCCAGTACTTC.

The rearrangement links TRBV11-2 to TRBJ2-7; D is possibly TRBD2 (7 bases). The V end lost 5 bases, the J end lost 2 bases, and 25 bases lay between the germline ends. CDR1 and CDR2 from the germline V gene are SGHAT and FQNNGV. CDR3 length: 18 amino acids. Here the CDR3 DNA reads TGTGCCAGCAGCATAAAGAGGGGGGGCGAGGACGAGACCTACGAGCAGTACTTC. It translates to CASSIKRGGEDETYEQYF.

The chain uses TRBV6-6 and TRBJ1-1; D uncertain. V was shortened by 0 bases and J by 6 bases, with 5 bases between the two germline ends. Per the germline V gene, CDR1 is MNHNY and CDR2 is SVGAGI (reference sequence). The CDR3 has 12 residues. The CDR3 here is CASSYSPAEAFF. The CDR3 bases are TGTGCCAGCAGTTACTCTCCCGCTGAAGCTTTCTTT.

The sample holds one count of this clone. J is TRBJ2-5 and V is TRBV19; TRBD1 agrees at 12 bases. Germline assignment: CDR1 LNHDA and CDR2 SQIVND (reference sequence). V lost 4 bases to trimming and J lost 5 bases; unmatched junction nucleotides: 2. This CDR3 has 14 amino acids. The CDR3 sequence is CASSRDRGRETQYF. The CDR3 nucleotides are TGTGCCAGTAGTAGGGACAGGGGGCGCGAGACCCAGTACTTC. The full variable domain, completed using reference TRBV19 and TRBJ2-5, is DGGITQSPKYLFRKEGQNVTLSCEQNLNHDAMYWYRQDPGQGLRLIYYSQIVNDFQKGDIAEGYSVSREKKESFPLTVTSAQKNPTAFYLCASSRDRGRETQYFGPGTRLLVL.

V is TRBV2 and J is TRBJ2-5; tentatively, D is TRBD1 or TRBD2 (5 bases each). The germline V and J ends were trimmed by 7 bases and 4 bases, with 13 bases remaining between them. The CDR3 contains 13 residues. In germline, CDR1 is SNHLY, CDR2 FYNNEI. DNA for the CDR3: TGTGCCAGCACTGCCAGGGACGCAGAGACCCAGTACTTC. The encoded protein is CASTARDAETQYF.

The rearrangement links TRBV5-6 to TRBJ2-7, with D possibly called TRBD1 or TRBD2 (5 bases each). CDR1 SGHDT and CDR2 YYEEEE come from the germline V gene. V lost 0 bases, J lost 1 base, and 11 bases lay in between. There are 15 residues in the CDR3. The CDR3 is CASSLGWDPSYEQYF. The CDR3 region has the DNA TGTGCCAGCAGCTTGGGATGGGACCCTTCCTACGAGCAGTACTTC.